A single TCR beta chain is shown here with its context. Its antigen is unknown. These data come from a study of T cells in tuberculosis. Turning to the study itself: CD1B tetramers identified T cells specific for mycobacterial lipid GMM. IGRA-negative adolescents, IGRA-positive adolescents with latent tuberculosis and adults with active tuberculosis formed this South African cohort. General study findings and limits: Active tuberculosis TCR-alpha repertoires lay closer to GMM-specific TCRs than IGRA-negative controls, suggesting clonal expansion. Smaller alpha distances in active tuberculosis partly reflected shorter CDR3-alpha lengths.

V shed 3 bases and J 3 bases; nucleotides not matched to a gene: 8. Looked up from germline, CDR1 is SGHDT and CDR2 is YYEEEE. The length of the CDR3 is 16 residues. Sequencing was performed with immunoSEQ multiplex PCR; in TCRdb, only in-frame clones are kept and a portion is missing. The table has 40,000 to 45,000 clones, approximately 94% seen once. The TCR sequence derives from a donor aged 10 to 29 with latent tuberculosis or without tuberculosis infection. Some clones in this sample may be carry-over from other donors' samples. What was sequenced was PBMCs. The rearrangement joins TRBV5-6 to TRBJ1-5; TRBD1 matches 8 bases. CDR3 DNA sequence: TGTGCCAGCAGCTCGACGCGGACAGGGCTCAATCAGCCCCAGCATTTT. Its translation: CASSSTRTGLNQPQHF.